The entry below gives a single T cell receptor beta chain sequence along with its context. As yet, its antigen is unknown. These data are taken from a study of cytomegalovirus exposure and HLA in healthy donors. Findings of the study overall: Most CMV-associated TCR beta chains appeared HLA-restricted in a later analysis.

Trimming removed 5 bases at V and 6 bases at J, with 14 bases between. The CDR3 extends over 14 amino acids. Germline assignment: CDR1 MNHEY and CDR2 SMNVEV (reference sequence). PCR used 60 Vbeta primers and 13 Jbeta primers. Clones were read by immunoSEQ multiplex PCR, and TCRdb kept only the in-frame ones, dropping some. This table holds about 220,000 clones, 80% to 85% found once. This chain uses TRBV27 with TRBJ1-5; tentatively, D is TRBD1 (6 bases). The sample comprised PBMCs. The sequence derives from a boy younger than 10 in good health and CMV-seronegative. This CDR3 reads CASSPETGGQPQHF. The CDR3 DNA reads as TGTGCCAGCAGTCCAGAGACAGGTGGTCAGCCCCAGCATTTT.